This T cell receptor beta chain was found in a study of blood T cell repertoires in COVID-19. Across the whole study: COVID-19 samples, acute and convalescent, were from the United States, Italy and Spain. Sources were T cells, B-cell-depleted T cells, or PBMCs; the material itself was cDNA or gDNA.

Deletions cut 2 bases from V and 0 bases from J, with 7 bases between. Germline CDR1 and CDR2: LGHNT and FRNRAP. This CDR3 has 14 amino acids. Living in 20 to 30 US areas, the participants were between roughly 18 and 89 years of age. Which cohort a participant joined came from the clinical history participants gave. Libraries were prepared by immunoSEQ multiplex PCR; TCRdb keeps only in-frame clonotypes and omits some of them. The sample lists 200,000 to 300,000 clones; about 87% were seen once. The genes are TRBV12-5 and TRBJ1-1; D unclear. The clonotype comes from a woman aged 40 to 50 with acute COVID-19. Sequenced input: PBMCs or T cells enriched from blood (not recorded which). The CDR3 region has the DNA TGTGCTAGTGGTTTGTATGGCTTGAACACTGAAGCTTTCTTT. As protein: CASGLYGLNTEAFF.